This T cell receptor beta chain emerged from a study of tumor-infiltrating lymphocytes in primary liver carcinoma. Across the study: Sample counts of productive TCRbeta reads spanned roughly 3.65 to 8 million; these counts were similar across tissue types. Study-level findings and limits: For tumor-adjacent and tumor-blood pairs, overlap was less than that seen for tumor region pairs. Only about 8-24% of top clones were detected in all five tumor regions. It was in tumors, not blood, that the top-250-clone fraction was significantly higher (p = 0.039).

TCR beta cDNA came from about 470 ng total RNA, primed with a constant-region primer. Three nested multiplex PCR rounds, a slightly modified ARM-PCR method, built the TCR beta libraries. Running ten to eleven cycles apiece, the first two PCR rounds relied on TRBV1-TRBV30 forward primers together with a C-beta reverse primer. TCRdb called the multiplex PCR reads again in MiXCR, with one record for every CDR3 protein. Of roughly 25,000 distinct CDR3 sequences listed, about 74% are singletons. Germline CDR1 and CDR2: SGHAT and FQNNGV. The CDR3 has 17 residues. Unsorted bulk tissue, about 19-32 mg of it, served as the source for co-extraction of RNA and DNA. To note about this clonotype: Its antigen is currently unknown. The junction departs from germline at one end; a sequencing error may be responsible.

What was sequenced was liver tumor tissue from sampling region 5. Subset described: tumor region T5, tumor centre. This chain uses TRBV11-2 with TRBJ2-1; TRBD2 matches at 7 bases. The sequence was collected from a woman aged 25 to 39 with primary liver carcinoma and hepatitis B virus infection. The CDR3 bases are TGTGCCAGCAGCCCCTCCCCCCCCCCGACCGCGGGGGATGAGCAGTTTTTC. This gives the protein CASSPSPPPTAGDEQFF.